One sample yielded the 14 T cell receptor beta chains listed below, sequenced in a study of T-cell memory formation after mild COVID-19. TCRdb fed the 5' RACE reads into MiXCR, producing one record per CDR3 protein. Of 290,000 or so distinct CDR3 sequences in the sample, 15% to 20% were seen once. Sequencing was carried out using PBMCs or a T cell subset sorted from them (not recorded which). Receptor source: a man aged 18 to 29 who had mild COVID-19 (a few samples of this study predate the infection). Cell type and time point are not known.

The chain links TRBV2 to TRBJ2-2; a possible D gene is TRBD1 (6 bases). V dropped 4 bases and J dropped 5 bases, with 8 bases sitting between them. The germline V gene encodes CDR1 SNHLY and CDR2 FYNNEI. CDR3 length: 13 amino acids. The CDR3 DNA sequence: TGTGCCAGCAGTGCAGGGGAAACCGGGGAGCTGTTTTTT. Its protein is CASSAGETGELFF.

The chain is built from TRBV6-5 and TRBJ2-5, with a tentative D call TRBD1 (6 bases). The V end was cut by 8 bases, the J end by 2 bases, with 15 bases between. CDR1 and CDR2 from the germline V gene are MNHEY and SVGAGI. There are 14 residues in the CDR3. The CDR3 is CASLEARGQETQYF. CDR3 in DNA: TGTGCCAGCCTCGAGGCTAGGGGGCAAGAGACCCAGTACTTC.

V gene TRBV29-1 combines with J gene TRBJ1-1; a possible D gene is TRBD1 (5 bases). V gave up 8 bases and J gave up 11 bases, with 18 bases separating them. The CDR3 is 11 amino acids. Germline V CDR1 and CDR2: SQVTM, ANQGSEA. The CDR3 DNA is TGCAGCCCCTCGCAAGGGACTCGGGCTTTCTTT. Protein sequence: CSPSQGTRAFF.

The chain recombines TRBV7-9 with TRBJ1-2; no reliable D call. CDR1 is SEHNR and CDR2 is FQNEAQ in the germline V gene (reference sequence). This CDR3 spans 11 amino acids. Trimming took off 2 bases at V and 8 bases at J, with 6 bases between the two ends. CDR3 DNA sequence: TGTGCCAGCAGCTTATCGGAGGGCTACACCTTC. Translating it yields CASSLSEGYTF.

The chain links TRBV12-3 or TRBV12-4 to TRBJ2-4; perhaps D is TRBD1 or TRBD2 (5 bases each). The V end lost 3 bases, the J end lost 11 bases, and 14 bases lay between the germline ends. This CDR3 has 13 amino acids. CDR3 residues: CASSFRHGGVQYF. For the CDR3, the DNA is TGTGCCAGCAGTTTTCGGCATGGGGGAGTTCAGTACTTC.

This clonotype was seen a few times. The chain joins TRBV4-1 to TRBJ2-7; 8 positions match TRBD1. CDR3 size: 14 residues. CDR1 is MGHRA, CDR2 YSYEKL, per germline. Losses at the gene ends were 1 base for V and 6 bases for J; bases not matched to a gene: 5. The CDR3 bases are TGCGCCAGCAGCCAAGGACAGGGGAACTTCGAGCAGTACTTC. Its translation: CASSQGQGNFEQYF.

DNA for the CDR3: TGTGCCAGTAGTATCCTCCTAGGGGGAGCCGCTACAGATACGCAGTATTTT. Translation gives CASSILLGGAATDTQYF. The gene calls are TRBV19 and TRBJ2-3; D possibly corresponds to TRBD1 (6 bases). V was trimmed by 3 bases and J by 3 bases, leaving 19 bases between them. Germline CDR1 and CDR2: LNHDA and SQIVND (reference sequence). The CDR3 contains 17 residues.

The chain uses TRBV7-2 and TRBJ1-2; 7 nucleotides line up with TRBD1. Germline-derived CDR1 and CDR2 are SGHTA and FQGNSA. The CDR3 is 16 residues long. V lost 3 bases, J lost 7 bases, and 14 bases stayed unmatched. The CDR3 region is CASSFDRQGTYSGYTF. CDR3 nucleotides: TGTGCCAGCAGCTTCGACCGACAGGGAACGTACAGTGGCTACACCTTC.

This chain links TRBV5-1 with TRBJ2-3, with 12 bases fitting TRBD2. V lost 2 bases, J lost 2 bases, and 9 bases stayed unmatched. CDR1 and CDR2 (germline): SGHRS, YFSETQ. The CDR3 extends over 18 amino acids. The chain's CDR3 is CASSFRGRTSGDTDTQYF. The CDR3 region has the DNA TGCGCCAGCAGCTTCCGCGGGCGGACTAGCGGGGACACAGATACGCAGTATTTT.

V and J are TRBV12-3 or TRBV12-4 and TRBJ1-2, with D uncertain. The CDR3 is 12 residues long. V was pared by 3 bases and J by 10 bases, with 12 bases between. The CDR3 loop is CASSFEAWDYTF. The CDR3 region has the DNA TGTGCCAGCAGTTTCGAGGCCTGGGACTACACCTTC.

In this sample, this clonotype turned up a few times. The rearrangement links TRBV20-1 to TRBJ1-2; D perhaps matches TRBD1 (6 bases). Germline-derived CDR1 and CDR2 are DFQATT and SNEGSKA (reference sequence). V was clipped by 3 bases and J by 3 bases, with 23 bases between them. The CDR3 contains 17 residues. Written as DNA, the CDR3 is TGCAGTGCTAGTATTCCGGAACAGGGCTTGGGTCACTATGGCTACACCTTC. It is translated as CSASIPEQGLGHYGYTF.

CDR3 in DNA: TGCAGTGCACGGAGCGGGGGGGCCCCGGGGTCAGAGACCCAGTACTTC. Amino acids: CSARSGGAPGSETQYF. The V and J genes are TRBV20-1 and TRBJ2-5; 10 positions match TRBD2. CDR3 length: 16 residues. Germline trimming cut 6 bases from V and 4 bases from J; bases unmatched to any gene: 14. The germline CDR1 and CDR2 sequences are DFQATT and SNEGSKA (reference sequence).

The chain joins TRBV7-2 to TRBJ2-3; 7 bases are a match to TRBD2. V shed 2 bases and J 2 bases; nucleotides not matched to a gene: 4. CDR3 size: 15 residues. CDR1 is SGHTA and CDR2 is FQGNSA in the germline V gene. This CDR3 reads CASSLQSGATDTQYF. The CDR3 nucleotides are TGTGCCAGCAGCTTACAAAGCGGGGCCACAGATACGCAGTATTTT.

This clonotype has more than one count but fewer than ten. The chain couples TRBV20-1 to TRBJ1-5, with D unclear. The CDR3 extends over 13 amino acids. Germline loops: CDR1 DFQATT, CDR2 SNEGSKA (reference sequence). Trimming removed 3 bases at V and 3 bases at J, with 9 bases between. CDR3 loop: CSARGSANQPQHF. CDR3 sequence (DNA): TGCAGTGCTAGGGGGTCAGCCAATCAGCCCCAGCATTTT.